One and the same sample provided the 2 T cell receptor beta chains below, sequenced in a study of vaccination effects on CD4 cells after COVID-19. Investigators separated out CD4+ T cells once approximately 9 days of culture had passed. BNT162b2 vaccine or mRNA-1273 vaccine was given to participants in two doses. TCRdb's copy holds only in-frame clones and misses some; the assay was immunoSEQ multiplex PCR. Here the sample spans some 60,000 clones, 78% being singletons. These receptors are not linked to any known antigen. This specimen consisted of CD4+ T cells from PBMCs cultured without peptide, obtained after COVID-19 vaccination. These receptors were obtained from a human donor who received a COVID-19 vaccine.

The V gene is TRBV7-9, the J gene TRBJ2-2; possibly TRBD1 for D (5 bases). Looked up from germline, CDR1 is SEHNR and CDR2 is FQNEAQ (reference sequence). The V end lost 1 base, the J end lost 5 bases, and 14 bases lay between the germline ends. This CDR3 is 16 amino acids long. CDR3 nucleotides: TGTGCCAGCAGCTTAGTTTGGACACAACCAACCGGGGAGCTGTTTTTT. Protein product: CASSLVWTQPTGELFF.

The rearrangement joins TRBV7-3 to TRBJ1-2; 11 nucleotides agree with TRBD1. After removal of 5 bases from V and 8 bases from J, the junction contained 4 bases not matched to a gene. Germline lookup yields CDR1 SGHTA and CDR2 FQGTGA. The CDR3 sequence is 13 residues long. The CDR3 sequence is CASSGQGAQGYTF. The CDR3 region has the DNA TGTGCCAGCAGCGGACAGGGGGCGCAAGGCTACACCTTC.